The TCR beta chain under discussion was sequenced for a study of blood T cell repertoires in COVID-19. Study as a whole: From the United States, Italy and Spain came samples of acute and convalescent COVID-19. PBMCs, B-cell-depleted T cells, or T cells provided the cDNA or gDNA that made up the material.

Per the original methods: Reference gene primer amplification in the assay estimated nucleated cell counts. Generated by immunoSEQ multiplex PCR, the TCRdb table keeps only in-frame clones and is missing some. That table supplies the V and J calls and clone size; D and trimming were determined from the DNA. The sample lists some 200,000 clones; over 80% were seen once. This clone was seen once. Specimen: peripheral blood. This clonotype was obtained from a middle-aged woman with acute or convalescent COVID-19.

The CDR3: CASTPGGAGTEAFF. As DNA, the CDR3 is TGTGCCAGCACCCCAGGTGGGGCTGGCACTGAAGCTTTCTTT. This chain connects TRBV7-9 to TRBJ1-1; D might be TRBD1 (5 bases). V gave up 7 bases and J gave up 4 bases, with 16 bases separating them. The CDR3 runs to 14 residues. Germline CDR1 is SEHNR and CDR2 is FQNEAQ (reference sequence). The complete variable domain, with remaining parts taken from reference TRBV7-9 and TRBJ1-1, reads DTGVSQNPRHKITKRGQNVTFRCDPISEHNRLYWYRQTLGQGPEFLTYFQNEAQLEKSRLLSDRFSAERPKGSFSTLEIQRTEQGDSAMYLCASTPGGAGTEAFFGQGTRLTVV.